These T cell receptor beta chains were read from a single sample in a study of control samples from healthy donors and cancer patients. The method was immunoSEQ multiplex PCR; TCRdb's version includes in-frame clones alone and lacks a portion of them. The table shows around 72,000 clones, with roughly 84% occurring only once. Sequenced: blood. The receptors stem from a man between 50 and 59 years old in good health. The CDR3 runs from the conserved cysteine through the conserved F or W. A D gene is named only where the DNA matches it firmly. The listing skips clone size in some rows; elsewhere it reads once, few, many or a size class.

>TRBV10-3|once|TRBJ1-1|TRBD1
CATYGQGVNTEAFF
TGTGCCACCTACGGACAGGGAGTGAACACTGAAGCTTTCTTT
>TRBV19|-|TRBJ1-3|TRBD1
CASSGNPGTGDFSGNTIYF
TGTGCCAGTAGTGGGAATCCCGGGACAGGGGACTTCTCTGGAAACACCATATATTTT
>TRBV27|-|TRBJ1-1|-
CASSFAGANTEAFF
TGTGCCAGCAGTTTTGCTGGGGCCAACACTGAAGCTTTCTTT
>TRBV27|few|TRBJ2-3|-
CASSRREATDTQYF
TGTGCCAGCAGTCGTCGGGAAGCCACAGATACGCAGTATTTT
>TRBV5-1|-|TRBJ2-6|TRBD1
CASSRTGGAGANVLTF
TGCGCCAGCAGCCGGACAGGGGGCGCCGGGGCCAACGTCCTGACTTTC
>TRBV19|-|TRBJ2-4|-
CASTSRVAKNIQYF
TGTGCCAGTACCTCAAGGGTAGCCAAAAACATTCAGTACTTC
>TRBV9|-|TRBJ2-2|TRBD2
CASSKTSHGELFF
TGTGCCAGCAGCAAGACTAGCCACGGGGAGCTGTTTTTT
>TRBV12-3/TRBV12-4|-|TRBJ2-1|-
CASSGGGRNEQFF
TGTGCCAGCAGTGGGGGCGGGAGAAATGAGCAGTTCTTC
>TRBV5-1|-|TRBJ2-7|TRBD1
CASRFTTGKSYEQYF
TGCGCCAGCAGATTTACGACAGGGAAGTCCTACGAGCAGTACTTC
>TRBV6-5|-|TRBJ1-4|-
CASRKGPTTNEKLFF
TGTGCCAGCAGAAAAGGGCCAACAACTAATGAAAAACTGTTTTTT
>TRBV3-1/TRBV3-2|-|TRBJ1-3|-
CASSQGRNSGNTIYF
TGTGCCAGCAGCCAGGGTAGGAATTCCGGAAACACCATATATTTT
>TRBV24-1|few|TRBJ2-2|-
CATRASNTGELFF
TGTGCCACCCGGGCTTCCAACACCGGGGAGCTGTTTTTT
>TRBV6-5|-|TRBJ1-2|-
CASSYSPGLGYGYTF
TGTGCCAGCAGTTATTCTCCGGGTCTAGGCTATGGCTACACCTTC
>TRBV7-9|-|TRBJ2-2|TRBD2
CASSPASGRATGELFF
TGTGCCAGCAGCCCCGCTAGCGGGAGGGCCACCGGGGAGCTGTTTTTT
>TRBV12-3/TRBV12-4|once|TRBJ2-2|-
CASSLRIGELFF
TGTGCCAGCAGTTTACGGATCGGGGAGCTGTTTTTT
>TRBV4-1|-|TRBJ1-3|-
CASSHPGAVGNTIYF
TGCGCCAGCAGCCACCCAGGGGCGGTTGGAAACACCATATATTTT
>TRBV19|-|TRBJ2-3|TRBD2
CASISGATPHTQYF
TGTGCCAGTATAAGCGGGGCAACCCCGCATACGCAGTATTTT
>TRBV30|-|TRBJ2-5|TRBD2
CAWRGTGGRETQYF
TGTGCCTGGAGGGGTACAGGCGGGAGGGAGACCCAGTACTTC
>TRBV5-1|-|TRBJ2-3|TRBD2
CASSLGLAGVDTQYF
TGCGCCAGCAGCCTTGGACTAGCGGGAGTAGATACGCAGTATTTT
>TRBV19|-|TRBJ1-2|-
CASSSGQPYGYTF
TGTGCCAGTAGTTCGGGACAACCCTATGGCTACACCTTC
>TRBV7-6|-|TRBJ2-3|TRBD1
CASSPSGGTDTQYF
TGTGCCAGCAGCCCCTCAGGGGGTACAGATACGCAGTATTTT
>TRBV5-6|-|TRBJ2-7|TRBD1
CASRDRGRSEQYF
TGTGCCAGTCGGGACAGGGGGCGTTCGGAACAGTACTTC
>TRBV5-4|-|TRBJ2-4|-
CASSLGERNIQYF
TGTGCCAGCAGCCTGGGGGAGAGGAACATTCAGTACTTC
>TRBV27|once|TRBJ2-7|TRBD1
CASSRGGTGSYEQYF
TGTGCCAGCAGTAGGGGAGGGACAGGGAGCTACGAGCAGTACTTC
>TRBV12-3/TRBV12-4|-|TRBJ1-1|-
CASRKNTEAFF
TGTGCCAGCAGGAAGAACACTGAAGCTTTCTTT